The source of this TCR beta chain is a study of naive and memory T cell subsets. This clonotype was seen ten or more times. The antigen remains unidentified. CDR3 length: 14 amino acids. The J segment lost 6 bases and the V segment lost 0 bases, leaving 8 bases of the junction unmatched. Germline values: CDR1 SQVTM, CDR2 ANQGSEA. An oligonucleotide containing a UMI was ligated to the 3' end of TCR cDNA. Whole blood, roughly 2.5 ml, came from adult healthy volunteers. Cells were not sorted; total RNA input targeted about 1 to 1000 ng. Amplification of ligated cDNA took four PCR rounds with SP2 and nested alpha and beta constant primers. For blood and skin samples, reverse transcription used TCR alpha and beta constant primers. Each CDR3 protein gets one entry after TCRdb re-called the 5' RACE reads with MiXCR. The sample gives about 60,000 distinct CDR3 sequences, more than 6.5% of which show up once; about 19% is in the top ten.

The study's findings and limits: TCR transcript changes with activation or differentiation may affect this RNA method.

The chain employs TRBV29-1 and TRBJ2-7, with 7 positions matching TRBD2. This clonotype was sampled from a female donor in good health. CDR3: CSVEDGTGGFEQYF. The CDR3 DNA follows: TGCAGCGTTGAAGACGGGACGGGGGGTTTCGAGCAGTACTTC.